This TCR beta chain was found in a study of response to subunit inactivated influenza vaccine. From germline, CDR1 is MDHEN and CDR2 SYDVKM. The CDR3 runs to 16 residues. Trimming at V came to 3 bases and at J to 0 bases, leaving 7 bases not matched to a gene. A single record per CDR3 protein comes from TCRdb applying MiXCR to the RT-PCR reads. The sample gives roughly 650,000 distinct CDR3 sequences, more than 15% of which show up once; around a tenth is in the top ten. The specimen was PBMCs from blood, collected about 12 days after vaccination. This TCR derives from a man in his fifties or sixties who received an inactivated influenza vaccine. The chain uses TRBV28 and TRBJ2-7; the match to TRBD1 covers 8 bases. CDR3 DNA: TGTGCCAGCAGTTTTGGACAGGGCGGTACCTCCTACGAGCAGTACTTC. Amino acids: CASSFGQGGTSYEQYF. Supplemented by reference TRBV28 and TRBJ2-7, the full variable domain reads DVKVTQSSRYLVKRTGEKVFLECVQDMDHENMFWYRQDPGLGLRLIYFSYDVKMKEKGDIPEGYSVSREKKERFSLILESASTNQTSMYLCASSFGQGGTSYEQYFGPGTRLTVT.